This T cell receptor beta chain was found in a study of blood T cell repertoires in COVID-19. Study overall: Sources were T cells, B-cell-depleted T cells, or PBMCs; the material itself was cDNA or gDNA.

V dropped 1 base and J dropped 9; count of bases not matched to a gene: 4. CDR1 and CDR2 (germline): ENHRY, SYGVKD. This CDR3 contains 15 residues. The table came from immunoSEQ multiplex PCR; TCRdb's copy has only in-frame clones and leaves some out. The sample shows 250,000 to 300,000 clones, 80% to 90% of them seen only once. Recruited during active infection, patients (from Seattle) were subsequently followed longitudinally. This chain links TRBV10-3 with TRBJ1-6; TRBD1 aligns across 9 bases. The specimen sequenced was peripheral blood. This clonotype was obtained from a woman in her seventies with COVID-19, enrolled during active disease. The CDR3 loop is CAISEWTGATSPLHF. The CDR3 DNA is TGTGCCATCAGTGAGTGGACAGGGGCGACTTCACCCCTCCACTTT.